This TCR beta chain was observed in a study of T cells in Graves' hyperthyroidism and ophthalmopathy. Overall study results and limits: Blood held most thyroid clonotypes expanded above 0.001 frequency. Through a model of 13 V-J features, ophthalmopathy was separated from stable hyperthyroidism. Ophthalmopathy got predicted by the model a median about 6.5 months before its onset.

The PBMCs were sourced from fresh peripheral blood (more than 9 ml). As to this clonotype: Its cognate antigen is unknown.

V shed 0 bases and J 4 bases; nucleotides not matched to a gene: 2. Per germline, CDR1 SGHDT and CDR2 YYEEEE. CDR3 length: 15 amino acids. Authors of the study amplified TCR beta CDR3 regions from RNA transcripts. The primer set for the first-round RT-PCR of the TCR CDR3 was HTBI. TCRdb recomputed calls from the multiplex PCR reads with MiXCR, one row per CDR3 protein. This table has some 550,000 distinct CDR3 sequences, around 20% appearing once. This clonotype originated in a young man with Graves' hyperthyroidism. Input material: blood. The rearrangement uses TRBV5-6 and TRBJ1-3; 9 nucleotides match TRBD1. The CDR3 region is CASSLDTGGGNTIYF. The CDR3 region has the DNA TGTGCCAGCAGCTTGGATACAGGGGGCGGAAACACCATATATTTT.